The rows below give T cell receptor beta chains drawn from one sample of a study of shared clonotypes between healthy human individuals. TCRdb keeps only in-frame clones here, not all; method: immunoSEQ multiplex PCR. The table includes some 2,500,000 clones, 80% to 95% detected once. The sample comprised naive CD4+ T cells from PBMCs. The receptors were sampled from a man younger than 35 in good health. Some clones in this sample may be carry-over from other donors' samples. CDR3s include the opening cysteine and the closing phenylalanine or tryptophan. D genes are given only for firm matches. Where a row states a size, it is once, few, many or the class of an expanded clone; other rows omit it.

CDR3aa,CDR3nt,d_gene,abundance,j_gene,v_gene
CASSQTGWYTDTQYF,TGTGCCAGCAGCCAAACGGGGTGGTACACAGATACGCAGTATTTT,.,.,TRBJ2-3,TRBV14
CATSRDRRNYGYTF,TGTGCCACCAGCAGGGACAGAAGGAACTATGGCTACACCTTC,.,.,TRBJ1-2,TRBV15
CASSRGLPDTQYF,TGCGCCAGCAGCCGGGGGTTGCCAGATACGCAGTATTTT,.,.,TRBJ2-3,TRBV5-1
CASSLGLVGGTDTQYF,TGCGCCAGCAGCTTGGGGCTAGTAGGCGGCACAGATACGCAGTATTTT,.,.,TRBJ2-3,TRBV5-1
CASSPTASLVSYEQYF,TGTGCCAGCTCACCGACAGCGTCCTTAGTGTCCTACGAGCAGTACTTC,.,once,TRBJ2-7,TRBV18
CASSPGAQRETQYF,TGTGCCAGCAGCCCGGGGGCCCAAAGAGAGACCCAGTACTTC,.,.,TRBJ2-5,TRBV9
CASTFTGTGVGGYTF,TGTGCCAGCACCTTCACCGGGACAGGGGTCGGTGGCTACACCTTC,TRBD1,once,TRBJ1-2,TRBV6-6
CASSLLGGGEKLFF,TGTGCCAGCAGCTTACTTGGGGGAGGCGAAAAACTGTTTTTT,.,once,TRBJ1-4,TRBV7-3
CASSESGGAGNTIYF,TGTGCCAGCAGTGAGTCGGGGGGCGCCGGAAACACCATATATTTT,.,.,TRBJ1-3,TRBV2
CASSLSGSPARDEQYF,TGTGCCAGCAGTTTATCGGGCTCACCCGCGCGTGACGAGCAGTACTTC,.,.,TRBJ2-7,TRBV27
CASSLGHPRETQYF,TGCGCCAGCAGCTTGGGCCACCCCCGGGAGACCCAGTACTTC,.,.,TRBJ2-5,TRBV5-1
CASLPGKGGRNEQYF,TGTGCCAGCCTCCCCGGGAAGGGGGGGAGGAACGAGCAGTACTTC,.,.,TRBJ2-7,TRBV28
CASSLDGYSYNEQFF,TGTGCCAGCAGCTTAGACGGATACTCCTACAATGAGCAGTTCTTC,.,.,TRBJ2-1,TRBV7-3
CATRKGAGSASYEQYF,TGTGCCACACGCAAAGGGGCCGGGAGTGCGTCCTACGAGCAGTACTTC,.,.,TRBJ2-7,TRBV11-2
CAILRSDTQYF,TGTGCCATCCTCCGGAGTGATACGCAGTATTTT,.,.,TRBJ2-3,TRBV28
CASSEAPRRLAGGPTYEQYF,TGTGCCAGCAGTGAAGCGCCCCGTAGATTAGCGGGAGGTCCAACCTACGAGCAGTACTTC,TRBD2,.,TRBJ2-7,TRBV6-1
CASSLKGVGDEKLFF,TGTGCCAGCAGCCTGAAGGGGGTCGGAGACGAAAAACTGTTTTTT,.,.,TRBJ1-4,TRBV5-4
CASSVGNYLSYGYTF,TGTGCCAGCAGCGTGGGAAACTACCTTAGCTATGGCTACACCTTC,.,.,TRBJ1-2,TRBV9
CASSTSSGANVLTF,TGTGCCAGCAGCACGTCCTCTGGGGCCAACGTCCTGACTTTC,.,.,TRBJ2-6,TRBV6-5
CASSPSGFAGVEQFF,TGTGCCAGCAGCCCATCGGGGTTCGCTGGGGTTGAGCAGTTCTTC,.,.,TRBJ2-1,TRBV7-8
CASSPRGQIMETQYF,TGTGCCAGCAGCCCTCGCGGACAGATAATGGAGACCCAGTACTTC,.,.,TRBJ2-5,TRBV9
CASSGSEHEQFF,TGCGCCAGCAGCGGGAGCGAACATGAGCAGTTCTTC,.,.,TRBJ2-1,TRBV5-1
CASSRQFGLGGANVLTF,TGTGCCAGCAGCAGACAGTTTGGCTTAGGGGGGGCCAACGTCCTGACTTTC,.,.,TRBJ2-6,TRBV7-9
CASSVADTQYF,TGTGCCAGCAGCGTGGCAGATACGCAGTATTTT,.,.,TRBJ2-3,TRBV9
CASSPSYGETQYF,TGTGCCAGCAGTCCCTCTTATGGGGAGACCCAGTACTTC,.,.,TRBJ2-5,TRBV6-1